This T cell receptor (beta chain) was sequenced during a study of breast tumors, draining lymph nodes, adjacent tissues. V gave up 5 bases and J gave up 0 bases, with 10 bases separating them. CDR1 and CDR2 from the germline V gene are SGHAT and FQNNGV. The CDR3 extends over 14 amino acids. Samples came from axillary lymph nodes draining the breast cancer. This clonotype appeared many times. Its antigen is not known. TCRdb ran MiXCR on the multiplex PCR reads and lists one entry per CDR3 protein. The table records some 100,000 distinct CDR3 sequences, approximately 21% of them present only once. General study findings and limits: Compared with lymph nodes, tumors were less diverse; compared with nontumor tissue, more. Data only fit, rather than demonstrated, lymph node origin of most tumor T cells. Tumor and nontumor repertoires were significantly more similar in luminal-like than in basal-like breast cancer.

V is TRBV11-2 and J is TRBJ1-2; D is ambiguous. The sample consisted of axillary lymph node tissue. The clonotype comes from a female donor with breast cancer. Some clones in this sample may be carry-over from other donors' samples. As DNA, the CDR3 is TGTGCCAGCAGCCAGAGCGATACTAACTATGGCTACACCTTC. This gives the protein CASSQSDTNYGYTF.